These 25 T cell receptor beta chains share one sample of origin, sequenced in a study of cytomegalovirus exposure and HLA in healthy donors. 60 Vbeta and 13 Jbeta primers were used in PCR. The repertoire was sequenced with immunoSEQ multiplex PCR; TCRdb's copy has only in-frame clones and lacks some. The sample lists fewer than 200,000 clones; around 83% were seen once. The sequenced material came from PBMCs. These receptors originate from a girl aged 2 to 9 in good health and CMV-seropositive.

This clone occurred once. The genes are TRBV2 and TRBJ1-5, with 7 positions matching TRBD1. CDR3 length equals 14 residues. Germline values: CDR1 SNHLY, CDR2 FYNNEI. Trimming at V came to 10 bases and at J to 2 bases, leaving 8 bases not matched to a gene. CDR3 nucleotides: TGTGCCACCCAAGCCGGGACAGGCAATCAGCCCCAGCATTTT. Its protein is CATQAGTGNQPQHF.

The CDR3 region is CAWSEEGSGQPQHF. For the CDR3, the DNA is TGTGCCTGGAGTGAGGAGGGCTCTGGGCAGCCCCAGCATTTT. This chain connects TRBV30 to TRBJ1-5; D not certain. The CDR3 sequence is 14 residues long. Per germline, CDR1 GTSNPN and CDR2 SVGIG (reference sequence). V lost 1 base to trimming and J lost 7 bases, with 14 bases between them.

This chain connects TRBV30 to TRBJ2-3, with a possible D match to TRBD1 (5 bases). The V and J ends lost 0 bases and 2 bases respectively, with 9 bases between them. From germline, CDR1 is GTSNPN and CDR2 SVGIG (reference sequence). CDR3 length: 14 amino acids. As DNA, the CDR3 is TGTGCCTGGAGTGTTTCAGGGCCCACAGATACGCAGTATTTT. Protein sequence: CAWSVSGPTDTQYF.

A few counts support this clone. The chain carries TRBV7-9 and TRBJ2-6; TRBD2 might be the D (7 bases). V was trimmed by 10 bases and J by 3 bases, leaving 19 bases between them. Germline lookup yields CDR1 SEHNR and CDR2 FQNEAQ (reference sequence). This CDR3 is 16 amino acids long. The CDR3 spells CAISRGGQSGANVLTF. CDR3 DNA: TGTGCCATCTCGAGGGGGGGGCAGAGTGGGGCCAACGTCCTGACTTTC.

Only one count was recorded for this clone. The CDR3 loop is CASSEQLAGGMGAGELFF. As DNA, the CDR3 is TGTGCCAGCAGTGAACAACTAGCGGGAGGGATGGGCGCCGGGGAGCTGTTTTTT. The V gene is TRBV6-1, the J gene TRBJ2-2, with TRBD2 matching 13 bases. This CDR3 has 18 residues. CDR1 MNHNS and CDR2 SASEGT come from the germline V gene. The trim removed 2 bases at V and 6 bases at J, leaving 9 bases unmatched.

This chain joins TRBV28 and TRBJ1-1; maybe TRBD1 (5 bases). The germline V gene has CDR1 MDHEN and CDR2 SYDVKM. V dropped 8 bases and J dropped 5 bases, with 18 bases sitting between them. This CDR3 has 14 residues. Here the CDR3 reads CASETGGGGTEAFF. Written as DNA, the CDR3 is TGTGCCAGCGAGACGGGGGGGGGAGGGACTGAAGCTTTCTTT.

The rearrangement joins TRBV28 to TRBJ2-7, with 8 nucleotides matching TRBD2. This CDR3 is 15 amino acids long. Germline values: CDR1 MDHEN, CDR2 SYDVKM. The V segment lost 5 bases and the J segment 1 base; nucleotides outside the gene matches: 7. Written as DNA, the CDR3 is TGTGCCAGCAGTACCCGGGAGGGCTTTTCCTACGAGCAGTACTTC. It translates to CASSTREGFSYEQYF.

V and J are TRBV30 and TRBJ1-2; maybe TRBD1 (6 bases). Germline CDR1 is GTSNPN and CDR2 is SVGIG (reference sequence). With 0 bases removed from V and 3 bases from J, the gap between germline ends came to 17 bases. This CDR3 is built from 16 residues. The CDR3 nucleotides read TGTGCCTGGAGTGTGCCTTCTACAGGGCTGCACTATGGCTACACCTTC. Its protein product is CAWSVPSTGLHYGYTF.

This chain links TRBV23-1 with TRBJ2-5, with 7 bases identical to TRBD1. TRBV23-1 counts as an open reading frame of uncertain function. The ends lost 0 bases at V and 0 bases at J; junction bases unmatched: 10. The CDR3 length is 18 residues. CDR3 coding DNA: TGCGCCAGCAGTCAATCTCGACAGGGAAGGGGTAACCAAGAGACCCAGTACTTC. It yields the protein CASSQSRQGRGNQETQYF.

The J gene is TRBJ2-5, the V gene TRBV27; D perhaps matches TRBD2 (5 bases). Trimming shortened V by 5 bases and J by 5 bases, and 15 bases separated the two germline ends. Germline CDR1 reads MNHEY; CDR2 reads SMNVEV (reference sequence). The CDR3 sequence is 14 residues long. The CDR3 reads CASSILGDRETQYF. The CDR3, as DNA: TGTGCCAGCAGTATCCTCGGGGATCGGGAGACCCAGTACTTC.

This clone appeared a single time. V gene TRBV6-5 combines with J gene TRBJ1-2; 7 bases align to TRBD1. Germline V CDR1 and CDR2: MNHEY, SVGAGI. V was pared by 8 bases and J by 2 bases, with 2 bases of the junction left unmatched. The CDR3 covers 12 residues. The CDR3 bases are TGTGCCAGCGCGGGACAGAACTATGGCTACACCTTC. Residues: CASAGQNYGYTF.

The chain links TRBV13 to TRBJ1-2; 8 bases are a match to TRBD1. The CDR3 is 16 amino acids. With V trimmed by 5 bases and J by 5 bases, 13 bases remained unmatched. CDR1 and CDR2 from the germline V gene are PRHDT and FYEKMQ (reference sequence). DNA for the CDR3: TGTGCCAGCAGCCCCAGGGGGCAGGGGAAGAGTTATGGCTACACCTTC. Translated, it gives CASSPRGQGKSYGYTF.

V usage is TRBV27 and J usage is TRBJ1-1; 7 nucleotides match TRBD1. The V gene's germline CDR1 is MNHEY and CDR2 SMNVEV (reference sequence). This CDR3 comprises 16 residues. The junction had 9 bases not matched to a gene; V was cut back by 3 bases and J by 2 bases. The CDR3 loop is CASSFSQGVPNTEAFF. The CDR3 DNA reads TGTGCCAGCAGTTTCTCCCAGGGGGTACCTAACACTGAAGCTTTCTTT.

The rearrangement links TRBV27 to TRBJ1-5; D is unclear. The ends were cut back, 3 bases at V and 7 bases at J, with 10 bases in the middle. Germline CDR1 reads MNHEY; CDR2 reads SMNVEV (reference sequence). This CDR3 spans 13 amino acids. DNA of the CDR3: TGTGCCAGCAGTTTTGAGGGTCGCCAGCCCCAGCATTTT. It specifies CASSFEGRQPQHF.

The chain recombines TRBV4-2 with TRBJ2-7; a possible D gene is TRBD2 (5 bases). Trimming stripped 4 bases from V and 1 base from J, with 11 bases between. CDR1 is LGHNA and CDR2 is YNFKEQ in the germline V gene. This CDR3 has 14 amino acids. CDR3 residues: CASSLDGMSYEQYF. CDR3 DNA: TGTGCCAGCAGCCTGGACGGGATGTCCTACGAGCAGTACTTC.

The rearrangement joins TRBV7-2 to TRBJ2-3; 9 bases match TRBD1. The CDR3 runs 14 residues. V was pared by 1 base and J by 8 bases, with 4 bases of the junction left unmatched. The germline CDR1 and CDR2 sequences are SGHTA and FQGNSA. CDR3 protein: CASSLDRGRGTQYF. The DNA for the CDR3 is TGTGCCAGCAGCTTAGACAGGGGGCGTGGTACGCAGTATTTT. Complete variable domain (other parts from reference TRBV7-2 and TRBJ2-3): GAGVSQSPSNKVTEKGKDVELRCDPISGHTALYWYRQSLGQGLEFLIYFQGNSAPDKSGLPSDRFSAERTGGSVSTLTIQRTQQEDSAVYLCASSLDRGRGTQYFGPGTRLTVL.

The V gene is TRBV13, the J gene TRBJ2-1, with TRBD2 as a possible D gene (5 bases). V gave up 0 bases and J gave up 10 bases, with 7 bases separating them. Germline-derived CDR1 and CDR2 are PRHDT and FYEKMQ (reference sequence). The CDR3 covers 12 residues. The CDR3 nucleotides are TGTGCCAGCAGCTTAGGTGGGAGCGAGCAGTTCTTC. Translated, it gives CASSLGGSEQFF.

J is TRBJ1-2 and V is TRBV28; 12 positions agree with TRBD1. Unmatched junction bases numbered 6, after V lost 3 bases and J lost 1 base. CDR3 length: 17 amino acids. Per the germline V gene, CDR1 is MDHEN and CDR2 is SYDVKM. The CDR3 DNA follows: TGTGCCAGCAGTTTGGCAGGGACAGGGGGCTTTAACTATGGCTACACCTTC. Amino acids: CASSLAGTGGFNYGYTF.

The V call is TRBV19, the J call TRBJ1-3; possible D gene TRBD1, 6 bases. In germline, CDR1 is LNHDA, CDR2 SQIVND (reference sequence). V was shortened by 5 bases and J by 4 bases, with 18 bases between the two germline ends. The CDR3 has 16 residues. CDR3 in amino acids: CASSSYRDVNGNTIYF. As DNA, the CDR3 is TGTGCCAGTAGTTCCTACAGGGATGTTAACGGAAACACCATATATTTT.

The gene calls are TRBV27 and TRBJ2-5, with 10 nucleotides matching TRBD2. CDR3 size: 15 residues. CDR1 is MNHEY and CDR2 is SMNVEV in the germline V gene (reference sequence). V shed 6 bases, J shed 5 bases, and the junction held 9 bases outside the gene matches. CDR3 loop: CASSRTSGIGETQYF. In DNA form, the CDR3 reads TGTGCCAGCAGCAGAACTAGCGGGATTGGGGAGACCCAGTACTTC.

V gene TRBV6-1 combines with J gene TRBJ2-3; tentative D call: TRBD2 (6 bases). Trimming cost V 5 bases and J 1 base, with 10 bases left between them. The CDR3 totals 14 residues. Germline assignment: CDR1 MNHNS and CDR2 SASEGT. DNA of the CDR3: TGTGCCAGCAGTCCTGGGACTCGCACAGATACGCAGTATTTT. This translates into CASSPGTRTDTQYF.

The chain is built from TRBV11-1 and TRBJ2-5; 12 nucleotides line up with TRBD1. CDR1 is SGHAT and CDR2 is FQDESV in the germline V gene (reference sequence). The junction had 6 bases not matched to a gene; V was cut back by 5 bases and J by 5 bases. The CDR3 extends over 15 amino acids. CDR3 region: CASSHPGQGAETQYF. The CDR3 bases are TGTGCCAGCAGCCATCCGGGACAGGGGGCCGAGACCCAGTACTTC.

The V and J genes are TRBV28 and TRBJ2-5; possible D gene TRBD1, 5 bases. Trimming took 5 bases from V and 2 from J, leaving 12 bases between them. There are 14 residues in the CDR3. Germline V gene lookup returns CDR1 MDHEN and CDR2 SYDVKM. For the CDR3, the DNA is TGTGCCAGCAGTCTAAGGACAACACAAGAGACCCAGTACTTC. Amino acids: CASSLRTTQETQYF.

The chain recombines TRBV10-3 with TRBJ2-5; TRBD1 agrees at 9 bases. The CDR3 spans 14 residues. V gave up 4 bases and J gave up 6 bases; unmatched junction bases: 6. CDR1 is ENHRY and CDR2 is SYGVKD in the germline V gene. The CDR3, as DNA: TGTGCCATCAGTGTACCGGACAGGGGCCAGACCCAGTACTTC. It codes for CAISVPDRGQTQYF.

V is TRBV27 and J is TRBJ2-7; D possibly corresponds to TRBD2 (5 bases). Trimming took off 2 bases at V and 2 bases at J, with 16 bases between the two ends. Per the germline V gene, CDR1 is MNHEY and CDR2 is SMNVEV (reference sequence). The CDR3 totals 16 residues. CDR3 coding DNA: TGTGCCAGCAGTTTAATCGTGGCGGGCGGAGCCTACGAGCAGTACTTC. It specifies CASSLIVAGGAYEQYF.